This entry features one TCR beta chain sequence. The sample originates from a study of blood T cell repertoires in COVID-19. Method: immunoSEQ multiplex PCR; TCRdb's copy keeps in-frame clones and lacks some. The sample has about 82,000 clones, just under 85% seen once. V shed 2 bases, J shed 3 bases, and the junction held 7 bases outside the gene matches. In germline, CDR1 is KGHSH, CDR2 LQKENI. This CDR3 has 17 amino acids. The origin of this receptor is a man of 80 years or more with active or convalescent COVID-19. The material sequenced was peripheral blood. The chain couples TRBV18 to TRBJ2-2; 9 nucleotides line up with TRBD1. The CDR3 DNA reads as TGTGCCAGCTCACCAAGGACGGGACAGGGATACACCGGGGAGCTGTTTTTT. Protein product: CASSPRTGQGYTGELFF.